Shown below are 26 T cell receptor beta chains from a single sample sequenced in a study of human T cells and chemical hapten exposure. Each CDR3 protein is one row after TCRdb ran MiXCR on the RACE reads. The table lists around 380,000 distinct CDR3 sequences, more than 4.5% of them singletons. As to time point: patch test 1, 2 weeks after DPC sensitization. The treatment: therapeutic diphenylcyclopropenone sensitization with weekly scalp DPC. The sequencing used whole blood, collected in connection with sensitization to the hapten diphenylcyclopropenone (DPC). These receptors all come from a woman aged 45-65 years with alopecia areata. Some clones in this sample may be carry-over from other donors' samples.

CDR3 region: CASSLGGHLSGNTIYF. Here the CDR3 DNA reads TGTGCCAGCAGCTTAGGGGGACACCTCTCTGGAAACACCATATATTTT. The chain carries TRBV7-9 and TRBJ1-3; tentative D call: TRBD1 (6 bases). The V and J ends lost 1 base and 0 bases respectively, with 10 bases between them. The CDR3 spans 16 residues. Germline values: CDR1 SEHNR, CDR2 FQNEAQ (reference sequence).

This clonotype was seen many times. CDR3 DNA: TGCGCCAGCAGCACCGGACAGGGAGGGGTCTACGAGCAGTACTTC. Its protein product is CASSTGQGGVYEQYF. The chain recombines TRBV5-1 with TRBJ2-7; weak D call: TRBD1 (8 bases). CDR1 is SGHRS and CDR2 is YFSETQ in the germline V gene. V was clipped by 4 bases and J by 3 bases, with 17 bases between them. There are 15 residues in the CDR3.

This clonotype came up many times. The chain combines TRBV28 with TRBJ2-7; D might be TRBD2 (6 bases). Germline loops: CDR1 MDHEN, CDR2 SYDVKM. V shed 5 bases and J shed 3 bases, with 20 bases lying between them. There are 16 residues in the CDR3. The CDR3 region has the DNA TGTGCCAGCAGTAGAACCTGGGGGGATCCGGTCTACGAGCAGTACTTC. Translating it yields CASSRTWGDPVYEQYF. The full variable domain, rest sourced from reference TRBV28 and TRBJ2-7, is DVKVTQSSRYLVKRTGEKVFLECVQDMDHENMFWYRQDPGLGLRLIYFSYDVKMKEKGDIPEGYSVSREKKERFSLILESASTNQTSMYLCASSRTWGDPVYEQYFGPGTRLTVT.

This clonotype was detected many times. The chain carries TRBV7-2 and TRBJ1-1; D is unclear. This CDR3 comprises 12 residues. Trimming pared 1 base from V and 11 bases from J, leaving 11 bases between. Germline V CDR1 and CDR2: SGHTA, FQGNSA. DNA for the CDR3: TGTGCCAGCAGCTTAGATAGGACGGGCGCTTTCTTT. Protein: CASSLDRTGAFF. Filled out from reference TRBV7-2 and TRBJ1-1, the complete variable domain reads GAGVSQSPSNKVTEKGKDVELRCDPISGHTALYWYRQSLGQGLEFLIYFQGNSAPDKSGLPSDRFSAERTGGSVSTLTIQRTQQEDSAVYLCASSLDRTGAFFGQGTRLTVV.

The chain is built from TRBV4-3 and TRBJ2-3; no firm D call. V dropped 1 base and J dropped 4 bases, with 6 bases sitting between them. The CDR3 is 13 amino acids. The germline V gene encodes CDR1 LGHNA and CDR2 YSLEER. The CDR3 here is CASSQAPADTQYF. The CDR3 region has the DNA TGCGCCAGCAGCCAAGCCCCCGCAGATACGCAGTATTTT.

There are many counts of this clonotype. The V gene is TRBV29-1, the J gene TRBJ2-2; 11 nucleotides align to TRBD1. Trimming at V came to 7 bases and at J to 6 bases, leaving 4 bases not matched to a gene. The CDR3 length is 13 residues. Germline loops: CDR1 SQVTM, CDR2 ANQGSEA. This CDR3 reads CSAGTGGPGELFF. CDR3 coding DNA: TGCAGCGCAGGGACAGGGGGGCCCGGGGAGCTGTTTTTT.

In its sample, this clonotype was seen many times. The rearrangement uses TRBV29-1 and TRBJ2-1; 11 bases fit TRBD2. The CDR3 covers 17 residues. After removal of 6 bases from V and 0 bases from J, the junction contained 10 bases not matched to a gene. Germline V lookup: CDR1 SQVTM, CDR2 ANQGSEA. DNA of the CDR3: TGCAGCGTCCCTGTTACTAGCGGGAGTTACTCCTACAATGAGCAGTTCTTC. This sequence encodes CSVPVTSGSYSYNEQFF.

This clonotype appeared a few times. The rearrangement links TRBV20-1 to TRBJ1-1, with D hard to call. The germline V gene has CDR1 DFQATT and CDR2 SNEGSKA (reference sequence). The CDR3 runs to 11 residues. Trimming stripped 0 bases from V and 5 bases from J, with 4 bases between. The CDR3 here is CSARDATEAFF. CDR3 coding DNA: TGCAGTGCTAGAGATGCTACTGAAGCTTTCTTT.

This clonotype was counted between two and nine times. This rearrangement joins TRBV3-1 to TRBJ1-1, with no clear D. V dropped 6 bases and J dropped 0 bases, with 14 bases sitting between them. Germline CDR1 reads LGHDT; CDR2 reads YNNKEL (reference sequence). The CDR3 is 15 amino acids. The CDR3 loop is CASSNSDTLNTEAFF. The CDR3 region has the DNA TGTGCCAGCAGTAATTCTGACACTCTGAACACTGAAGCTTTCTTT.

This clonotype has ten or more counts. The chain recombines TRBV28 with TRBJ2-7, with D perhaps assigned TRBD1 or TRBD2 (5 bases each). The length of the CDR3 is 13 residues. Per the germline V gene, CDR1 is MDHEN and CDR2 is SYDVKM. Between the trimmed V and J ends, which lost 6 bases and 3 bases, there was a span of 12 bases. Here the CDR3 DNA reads TGTGCCAGCAGACCCGGGACGGACTACGAGCAGTACTTC. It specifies CASRPGTDYEQYF.

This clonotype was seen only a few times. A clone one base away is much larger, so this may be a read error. As DNA, the CDR3 is TGTGCCAGCAGTCTACAGGGGGCGAATGGCTACACCTTC. Protein sequence: CASSLQGANGYTF. V and J are TRBV3-1 and TRBJ1-2; 9 bases line up with TRBD1. CDR1 is LGHDT, CDR2 YNNKEL, per germline (reference sequence). The CDR3 loop spans 13 amino acids. Trimming cost V 6 bases and J 6 bases; bases outside gene matches: 5.

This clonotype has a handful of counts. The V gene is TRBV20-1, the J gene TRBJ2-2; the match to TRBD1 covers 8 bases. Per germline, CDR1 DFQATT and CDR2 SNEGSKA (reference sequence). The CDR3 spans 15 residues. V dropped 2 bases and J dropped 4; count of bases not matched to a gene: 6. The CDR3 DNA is TGCAGTGCTAGAAGGACAGGGCTAGTCACCGGGGAGCTGTTTTTT. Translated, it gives CSARRTGLVTGELFF.

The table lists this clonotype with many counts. CDR3 nucleotides: TGTGCCACCCAGAAGGCACAGAGCATTTTCTACGAGCAGTACTTC. Protein: CATQKAQSIFYEQYF. The chain employs TRBV28 and TRBJ2-7; D unclear. CDR1 is MDHEN and CDR2 is SYDVKM in the germline V gene. The V end lost 10 bases, the J end lost 3 bases, and 22 bases lay between the germline ends. The CDR3 contains 15 residues.

CDR3 nucleotides: TGTGCCACCAGCAGAGATATGACAGGTAGCACAGATACGCAGTATTTT. It is translated as CATSRDMTGSTDTQYF. This chain uses TRBV15 with TRBJ2-3, with a possible D match to TRBD1 (6 bases). The germline V gene has CDR1 LNHNV and CDR2 YYDKDF (reference sequence). This CDR3 contains 16 residues. Between the trimmed V and J ends, which lost 0 bases and 0 bases, there was a span of 10 bases.

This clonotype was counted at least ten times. CDR3 DNA sequence: TGCAGTGCTTCCAGGGGGAACACCGGGGAGCTGTTTTTT. Its translation: CSASRGNTGELFF. The chain joins TRBV20-1 to TRBJ2-2; weak D call: TRBD1 (6 bases). Looked up from germline, CDR1 is DFQATT and CDR2 is SNEGSKA (reference sequence). V lost 5 bases to trimming and J lost 1 base, with 8 bases between them. This CDR3 has 13 amino acids.

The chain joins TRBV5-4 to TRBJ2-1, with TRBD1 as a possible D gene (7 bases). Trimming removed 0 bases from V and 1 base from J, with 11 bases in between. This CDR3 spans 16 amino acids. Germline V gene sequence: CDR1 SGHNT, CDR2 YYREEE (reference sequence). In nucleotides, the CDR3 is TGTGCCAGCAGCTTGGCAGGGGGGCCTTCCTACAATGAGCAGTTCTTC. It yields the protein CASSLAGGPSYNEQFF.

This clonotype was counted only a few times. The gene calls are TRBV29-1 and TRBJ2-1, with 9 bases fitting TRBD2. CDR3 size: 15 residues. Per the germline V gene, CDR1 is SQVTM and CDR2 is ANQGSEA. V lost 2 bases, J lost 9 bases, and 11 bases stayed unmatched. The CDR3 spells CSVEPHSGRNGEQFF. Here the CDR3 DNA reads TGCAGCGTTGAACCGCATAGCGGGAGAAACGGTGAGCAGTTCTTC.

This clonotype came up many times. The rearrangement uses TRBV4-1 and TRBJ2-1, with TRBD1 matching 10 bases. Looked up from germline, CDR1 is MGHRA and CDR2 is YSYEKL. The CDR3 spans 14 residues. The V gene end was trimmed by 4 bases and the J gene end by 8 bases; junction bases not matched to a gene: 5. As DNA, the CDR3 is TGCGCCAGCAGCCCCGGACAGGGGGACGATGAGCAGTTCTTC. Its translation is CASSPGQGDDEQFF.

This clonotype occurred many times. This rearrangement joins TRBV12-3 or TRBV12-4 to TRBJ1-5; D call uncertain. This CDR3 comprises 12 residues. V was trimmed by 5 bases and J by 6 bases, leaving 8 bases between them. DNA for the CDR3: TGTGCCAGCAGTAAGGGTAGTCAGCCCCAGCATTTT. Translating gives CASSKGSQPQHF.

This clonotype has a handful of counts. The CDR3: CASSVGTSLFQFF. CDR3 coding DNA: TGTGCCAGCAGCGTCGGGACTAGCCTTTTTCAGTTCTTC. This chain connects TRBV11-2 to TRBJ2-1; 9 bases align to TRBD2. V shed 5 bases and J 13 bases; nucleotides not matched to a gene: 9. Germline values: CDR1 SGHAT, CDR2 FQNNGV. The CDR3 covers 13 residues.

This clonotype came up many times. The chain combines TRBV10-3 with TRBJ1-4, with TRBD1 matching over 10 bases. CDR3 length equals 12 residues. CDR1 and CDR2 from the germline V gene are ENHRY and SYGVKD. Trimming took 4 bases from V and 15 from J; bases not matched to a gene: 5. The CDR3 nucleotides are TGTGCCATCAGTGCGCCCGGGACAGGGGTGTTTTTT. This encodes CAISAPGTGVFF.

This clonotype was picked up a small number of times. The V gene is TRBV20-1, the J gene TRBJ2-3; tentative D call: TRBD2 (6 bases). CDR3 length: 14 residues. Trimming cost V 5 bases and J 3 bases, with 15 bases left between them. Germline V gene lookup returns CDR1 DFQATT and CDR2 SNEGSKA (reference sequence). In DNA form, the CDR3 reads TGCAGTGCTTCGGGGAGAGGAGGGACAGATACGCAGTATTTT. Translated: CSASGRGGTDTQYF.

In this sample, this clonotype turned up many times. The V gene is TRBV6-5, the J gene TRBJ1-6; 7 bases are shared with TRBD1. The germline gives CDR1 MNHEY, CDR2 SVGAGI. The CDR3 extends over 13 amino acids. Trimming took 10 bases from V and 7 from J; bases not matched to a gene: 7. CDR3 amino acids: CATHQGGNSPLHF. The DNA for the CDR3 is TGTGCCACGCACCAAGGGGGCAATTCACCCCTCCACTTT.

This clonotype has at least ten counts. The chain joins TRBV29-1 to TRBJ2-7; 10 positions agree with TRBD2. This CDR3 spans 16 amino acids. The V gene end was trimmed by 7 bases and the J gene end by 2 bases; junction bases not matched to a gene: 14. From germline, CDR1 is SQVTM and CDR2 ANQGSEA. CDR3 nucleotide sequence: TGCAGCGCTCGAATCCCTAGCGGGAGCAATACCTACGAGCAGTACTTC. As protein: CSARIPSGSNTYEQYF.

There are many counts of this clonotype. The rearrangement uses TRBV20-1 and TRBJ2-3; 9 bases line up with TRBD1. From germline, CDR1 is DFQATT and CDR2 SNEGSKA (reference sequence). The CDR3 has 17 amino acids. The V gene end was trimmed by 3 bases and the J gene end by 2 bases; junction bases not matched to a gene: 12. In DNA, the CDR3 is TGCAGTGCTAGCCCCTTTATGGGACAGGGTAACACAGATACGCAGTATTTT. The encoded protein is CSASPFMGQGNTDTQYF.

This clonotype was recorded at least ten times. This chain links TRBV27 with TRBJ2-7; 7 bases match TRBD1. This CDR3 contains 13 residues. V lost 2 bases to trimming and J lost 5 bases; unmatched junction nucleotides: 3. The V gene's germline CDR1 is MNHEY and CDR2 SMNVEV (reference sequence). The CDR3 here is CASSLQGVNEQYF. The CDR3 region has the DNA TGTGCCAGCAGTTTACAGGGGGTCAACGAGCAGTACTTC.